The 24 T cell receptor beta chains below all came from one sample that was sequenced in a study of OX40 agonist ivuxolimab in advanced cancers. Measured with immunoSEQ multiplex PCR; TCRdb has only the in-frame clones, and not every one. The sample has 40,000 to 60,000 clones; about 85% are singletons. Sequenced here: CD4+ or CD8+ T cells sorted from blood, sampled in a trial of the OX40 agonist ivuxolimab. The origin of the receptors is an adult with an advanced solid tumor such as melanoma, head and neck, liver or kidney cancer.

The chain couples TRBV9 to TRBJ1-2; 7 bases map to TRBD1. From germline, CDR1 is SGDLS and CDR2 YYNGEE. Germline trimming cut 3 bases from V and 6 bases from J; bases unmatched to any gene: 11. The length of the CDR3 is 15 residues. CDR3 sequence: CASSARQGLRDGYTF. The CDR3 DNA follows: TGTGCCAGCAGCGCCAGACAGGGTTTGCGCGATGGCTACACCTTC.

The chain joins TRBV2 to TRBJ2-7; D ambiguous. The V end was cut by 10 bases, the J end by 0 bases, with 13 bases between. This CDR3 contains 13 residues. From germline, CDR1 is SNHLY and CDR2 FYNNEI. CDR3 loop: CATISGNSYEQYF. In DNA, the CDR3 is TGTGCCACCATCTCCGGAAACTCCTACGAGCAGTACTTC.

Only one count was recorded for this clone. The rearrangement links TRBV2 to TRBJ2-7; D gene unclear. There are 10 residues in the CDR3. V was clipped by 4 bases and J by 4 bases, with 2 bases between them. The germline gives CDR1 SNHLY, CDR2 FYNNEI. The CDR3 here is CASSVYEQYF. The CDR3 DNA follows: TGTGCCAGCAGTGTTTACGAGCAGTACTTC.

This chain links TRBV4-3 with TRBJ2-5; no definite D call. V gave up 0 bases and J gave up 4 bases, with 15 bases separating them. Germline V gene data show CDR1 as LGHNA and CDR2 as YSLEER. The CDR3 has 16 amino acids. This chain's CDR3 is CASSQEMGEGRETQYF. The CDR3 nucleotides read TGCGCCAGCAGCCAAGAGATGGGCGAAGGTAGAGAGACCCAGTACTTC.

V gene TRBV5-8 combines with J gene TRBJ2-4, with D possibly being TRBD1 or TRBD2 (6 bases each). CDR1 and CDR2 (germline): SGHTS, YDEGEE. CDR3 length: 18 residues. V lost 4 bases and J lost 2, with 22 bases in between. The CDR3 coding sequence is TGTGCCAGCAGCCCGCCGGGGTGGCAGGGGAGGACCAAAAACATTCAGTACTTC. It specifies CASSPPGWQGRTKNIQYF.

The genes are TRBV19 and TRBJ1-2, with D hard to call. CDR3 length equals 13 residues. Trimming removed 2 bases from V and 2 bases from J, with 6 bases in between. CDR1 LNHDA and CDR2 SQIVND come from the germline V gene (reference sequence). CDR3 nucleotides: TGTGCCAGTAGTATAACACAGAACTATGGCTACACCTTC. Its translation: CASSITQNYGYTF.

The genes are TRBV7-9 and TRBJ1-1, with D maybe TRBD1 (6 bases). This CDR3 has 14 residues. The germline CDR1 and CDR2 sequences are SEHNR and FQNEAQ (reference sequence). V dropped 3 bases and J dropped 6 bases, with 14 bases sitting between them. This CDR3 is CASSFSAGAPEAFF. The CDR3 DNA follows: TGTGCCAGCAGCTTTAGTGCAGGGGCCCCTGAAGCTTTCTTT.

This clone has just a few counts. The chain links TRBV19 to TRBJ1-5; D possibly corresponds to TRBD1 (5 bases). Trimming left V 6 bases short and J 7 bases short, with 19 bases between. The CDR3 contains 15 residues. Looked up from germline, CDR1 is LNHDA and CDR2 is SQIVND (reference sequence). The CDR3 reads CASSHTDSLIQPQHF. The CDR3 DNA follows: TGTGCCAGTAGCCATACTGACAGCCTAATCCAGCCCCAGCATTTT. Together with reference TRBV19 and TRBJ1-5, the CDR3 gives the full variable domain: DGGITQSPKYLFRKEGQNVTLSCEQNLNHDAMYWYRQDPGQGLRLIYYSQIVNDFQKGDIAEGYSVSREKKESFPLTVTSAQKNPTAFYLCASSHTDSLIQPQHFGDGTRLSIL.

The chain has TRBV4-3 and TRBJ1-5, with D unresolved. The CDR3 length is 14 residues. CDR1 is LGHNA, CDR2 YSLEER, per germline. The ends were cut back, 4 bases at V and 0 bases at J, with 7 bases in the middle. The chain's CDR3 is CASSLGISNQPQHF. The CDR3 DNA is TGCGCCAGCAGCCTAGGAATTAGCAATCAGCCCCAGCATTTT.

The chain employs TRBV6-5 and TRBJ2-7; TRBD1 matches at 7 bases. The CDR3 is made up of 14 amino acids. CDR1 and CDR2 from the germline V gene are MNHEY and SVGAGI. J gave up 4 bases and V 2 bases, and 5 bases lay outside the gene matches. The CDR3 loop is CASSYVGRGYEQYF. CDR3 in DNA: TGTGCCAGCAGTTACGTAGGCAGGGGGTACGAGCAGTACTTC.

As DNA, the CDR3 is TGTGCCAGCAGTGAAAGCTGGGGAGTCACTAATGAAAAACTGTTTTTT. Translating it yields CASSESWGVTNEKLFF. The rearrangement links TRBV2 to TRBJ1-4, with D uncertain. Deletions cut 2 bases from V and 2 bases from J, with 12 bases between. The CDR3 spans 16 residues. Germline V gene data show CDR1 as SNHLY and CDR2 as FYNNEI.

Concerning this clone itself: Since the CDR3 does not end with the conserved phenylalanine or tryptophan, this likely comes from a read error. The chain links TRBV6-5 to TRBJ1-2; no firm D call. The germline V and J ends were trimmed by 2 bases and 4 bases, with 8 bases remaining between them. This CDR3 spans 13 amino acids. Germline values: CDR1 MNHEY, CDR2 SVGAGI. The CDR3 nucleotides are TGTGCCAGCAGTTACGCGTCGGGCTATGGCTACACCCTC. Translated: CASSYASGYGYTL.

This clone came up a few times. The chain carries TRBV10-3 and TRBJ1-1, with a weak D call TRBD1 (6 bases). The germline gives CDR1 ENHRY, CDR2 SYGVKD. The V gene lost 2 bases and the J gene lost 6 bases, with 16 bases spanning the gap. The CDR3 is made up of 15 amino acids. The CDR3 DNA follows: TGTGCCATCAGTGAGACCCTACAGGGAGACCCTGAAGCTTTCTTT. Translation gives CAISETLQGDPEAFF.

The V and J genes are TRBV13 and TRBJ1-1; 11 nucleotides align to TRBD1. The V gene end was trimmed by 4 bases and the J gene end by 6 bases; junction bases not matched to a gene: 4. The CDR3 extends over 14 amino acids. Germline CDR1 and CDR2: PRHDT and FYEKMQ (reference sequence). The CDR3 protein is CASSSRDRGSEAFF. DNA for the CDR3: TGTGCCAGCAGCTCCCGGGACAGGGGGTCTGAAGCTTTCTTT.

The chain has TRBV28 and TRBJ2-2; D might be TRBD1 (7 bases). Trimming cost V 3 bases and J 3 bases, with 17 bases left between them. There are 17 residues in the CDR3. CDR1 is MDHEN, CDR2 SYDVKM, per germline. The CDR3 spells CASSLIVGRGDTGELFF. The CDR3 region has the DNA TGTGCCAGCAGTTTGATCGTCGGCAGGGGGGACACCGGGGAGCTGTTTTTT.

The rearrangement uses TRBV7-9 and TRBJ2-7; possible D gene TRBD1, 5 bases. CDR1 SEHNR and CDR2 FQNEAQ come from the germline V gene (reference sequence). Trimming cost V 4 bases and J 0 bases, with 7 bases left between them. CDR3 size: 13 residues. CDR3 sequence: CASSSQGSYEQYV. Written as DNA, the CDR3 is TGTGCCAGCAGCTCCCAGGGCTCCTACGAGCAGTACGTC.

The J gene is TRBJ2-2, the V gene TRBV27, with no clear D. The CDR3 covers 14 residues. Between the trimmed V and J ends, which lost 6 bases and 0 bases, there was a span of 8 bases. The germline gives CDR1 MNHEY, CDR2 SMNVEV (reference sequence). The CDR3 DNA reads TGTGCCAGCAGCCCTTGGGCGAACACCGGGGAGCTGTTTTTT. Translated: CASSPWANTGELFF.

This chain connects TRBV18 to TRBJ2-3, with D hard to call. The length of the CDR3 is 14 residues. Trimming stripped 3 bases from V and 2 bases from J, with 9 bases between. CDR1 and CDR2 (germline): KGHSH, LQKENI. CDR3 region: CASSPTPATDTQYF. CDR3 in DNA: TGTGCCAGCTCACCGACTCCCGCCACAGATACGCAGTATTTT.

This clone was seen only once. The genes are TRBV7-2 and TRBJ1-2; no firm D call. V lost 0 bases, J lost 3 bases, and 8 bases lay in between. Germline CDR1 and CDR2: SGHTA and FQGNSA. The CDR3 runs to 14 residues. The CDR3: CASSLARSDYGYTF. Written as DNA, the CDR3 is TGTGCCAGCAGCTTAGCCCGATCGGACTATGGCTACACCTTC.

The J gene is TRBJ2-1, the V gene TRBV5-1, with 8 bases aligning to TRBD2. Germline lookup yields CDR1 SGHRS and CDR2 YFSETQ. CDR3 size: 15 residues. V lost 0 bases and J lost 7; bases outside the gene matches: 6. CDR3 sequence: CASSLASGGGNEQFF. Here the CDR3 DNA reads TGCGCCAGCAGCTTGGCCAGCGGGGGTGGAAATGAGCAGTTCTTC.

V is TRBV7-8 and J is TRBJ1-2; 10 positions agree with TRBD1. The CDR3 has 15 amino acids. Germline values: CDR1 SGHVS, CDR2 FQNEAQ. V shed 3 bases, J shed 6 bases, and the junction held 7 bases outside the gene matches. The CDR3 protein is CASSFDRGLGNGYTF. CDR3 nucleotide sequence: TGTGCCAGCAGCTTCGACAGGGGGCTAGGCAATGGCTACACCTTC.

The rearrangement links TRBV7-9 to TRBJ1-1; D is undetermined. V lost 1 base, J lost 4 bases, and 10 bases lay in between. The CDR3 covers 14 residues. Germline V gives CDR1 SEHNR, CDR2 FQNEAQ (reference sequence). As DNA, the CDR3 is TGTGCCAGCAGCTTAGTATCCCTATTCACTGAAGCTTTCTTT. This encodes CASSLVSLFTEAFF.

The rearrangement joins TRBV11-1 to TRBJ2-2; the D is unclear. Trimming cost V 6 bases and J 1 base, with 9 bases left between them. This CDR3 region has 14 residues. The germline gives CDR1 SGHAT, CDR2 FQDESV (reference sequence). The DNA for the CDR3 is TGTGCCAGCAGTCGTAAGGGGAACACCGGGGAGCTGTTTTTT. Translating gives CASSRKGNTGELFF.

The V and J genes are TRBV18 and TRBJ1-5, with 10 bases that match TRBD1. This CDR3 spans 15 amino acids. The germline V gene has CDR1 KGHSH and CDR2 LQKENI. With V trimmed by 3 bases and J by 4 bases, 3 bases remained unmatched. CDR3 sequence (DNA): TGTGCCAGCTCACCGGGGACAGGGGCTAATCAGCCCCAGCATTTT. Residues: CASSPGTGANQPQHF.